This T cell receptor beta chain derives from a study of T cell repertoires in cytomegalovirus infection (dated by TCRdb to between 2019 and 2020). For the wider study: Because public TCR beta signatures pointed to carriage of CMV infection together with the matching HLA type, the HLA type of each donor mattered for the analysis. The paper as a whole reports these results and caveats: In both this cohort and an independent cohort of some 370 donors, the cumulative frequency of public TCR beta family members distinguished carriers of CMV infection plus the relevant HLA type. The ex vivo response was dominated by HLA-C-restricted CMV-specific TCR beta clonotypes, and the single most frequent clonotype in two of eight donors was supplied by these HLA-C-restricted clonotypes.

TCRdb names Illumina HiSeq 1500 as the instrument used. Using fastp trimming at Q25 and MiXCR clonotype assembly, TCRdb reanalyzed the public sequencing data and kept in-frame beta chains. Each record represents a unique CDR3 protein, reported with the most common genes and DNA among its rows. A total of about 320,000 distinct CDR3 sequences appear in this sample, more than 8% of them only once. Together, the top ten hold approximately 4.7% of the sample. With regard to this clonotype: The antigen it recognizes is unknown. Per-base quality was not reported, and no clone a single base away is much larger than it.

The CDR3 runs 15 residues from the cysteine to the phenylalanine. CDR3 DNA is the only sequence kept; it has 45 bases, read in frame from the first base. CDR1 is given as SQVTM and CDR2 as ANQGSEA, both from the germline V gene. The germline ends are 25 bases apart after V is trimmed by 7 bases and J by 7 bases. The V and J genes are TRBV29-1 and TRBJ1-1; no D gene is confidently identified. The origin of this receptor is a human donor in good health (CMV status not recorded). Some clones in this sample may be carry-over from other donors' samples. The sequenced sample consisted of PBMCs. The CDR3 protein sequence reads: CSAAGPPLVKSEAFF. The DNA reads as follows: TGCAGCGCCGCGGGCCCCCCTCTCGTCAAGAGTGAAGCTTTCTTT.